This T cell receptor beta chain was sequenced in a study of T cell responses to AZD1222 COVID-19 vaccine. The length of the CDR3 is 14 residues. Germline CDR1 reads SGHRS; CDR2 reads YFSETQ. Trimming shortened V by 0 bases and J by 10 bases, and 15 bases separated the two germline ends. The repertoire was sequenced with immunoSEQ multiplex PCR; TCRdb's copy has only in-frame clones and lacks some. Here the sample spans 90,000 to 120,000 clones, more than 75% being singletons. The sample in question was peripheral blood, obtained 28 days after the second dose of the MenACWY control vaccine. The clonotype comes from an adult who received the MenACWY meningococcal vaccine as a control. The V gene is TRBV5-1, the J gene TRBJ2-3; a weak D match, TRBD1 (7 bases). The CDR3, as DNA: TGCGCCAGCAGCTTGGGGGACTTTACAGGGGCGCAGTATTTT. Residues: CASSLGDFTGAQYF.